The source of this T cell receptor beta chain is a study of blood T cell repertoires in COVID-19. On the study more broadly: The origin of the acute and convalescent COVID-19 samples was the United States, Italy and Spain.

Authors' data handling: Amplification of reference gene primers was used by the study to estimate nucleated cell counts. Sequenced by immunoSEQ multiplex PCR; TCRdb stores in-frame clones only, minus some. For V, J and clone size, that table is used; D and trimming come from the DNA. The sample lists roughly 47,000 clones, roughly 85% occurring once. CDR3 length: 15 residues. The germline gives CDR1 LNHDA, CDR2 SQIVND (reference sequence). V lost 5 bases and J lost 3; bases outside the gene matches: 10. The source of this sequence is a woman older than 75 with COVID-19, enrolled during active disease. The rearrangement joins TRBV19 to TRBJ2-7; 7 nucleotides line up with TRBD1. Sequencing used peripheral blood. The CDR3 here is CASSFGTATYYEQYF. For the CDR3, the DNA is TGTGCCAGTAGTTTTGGGACAGCAACTTACTACGAGCAGTACTTC. Drawing the rest from reference TRBV19 and TRBJ2-7, the complete variable domain is DGGITQSPKYLFRKEGQNVTLSCEQNLNHDAMYWYRQDPGQGLRLIYYSQIVNDFQKGDIAEGYSVSREKKESFPLTVTSAQKNPTAFYLCASSFGTATYYEQYFGPGTRLTVT.